This TCR beta chain derives from a study of blood T cell repertoires in COVID-19. At the level of the study: Collection of acute and convalescent COVID-19 samples took place in the United States, Italy and Spain.

As originally analysed: Reference gene primers were amplified, and this amplification served to estimate nucleated cell counts. Method: immunoSEQ multiplex PCR; TCRdb's copy keeps in-frame clones and lacks some. V and J calls and clone size are those listed in that table; D and trimming were worked out from the DNA. The table records hundreds of thousands of clones, approximately 86% of them present only once. Enrolled through a virtual design, the participants were between roughly 18 and 90 years of age and came from under 25 US areas. Membership in each cohort depended on participant-reported clinical history. This CDR3 is 14 amino acids long. Germline lookup yields CDR1 SGHTA and CDR2 FQGNSA. Trimming pared 5 bases from V and 0 bases from J, leaving 8 bases between.

Sequencing was done on a sample of PBMCs or T cells enriched from blood (not recorded which). The chain combines TRBV7-2 with TRBJ2-1; no clear D gene. The receptor comes from a woman in her thirties or forties with acute COVID-19. CDR3 in DNA: TGTGCCAGCAGCCTCCGGAGCTCCTACAATGAGCAGTTCTTC. It is translated as CASSLRSSYNEQFF.